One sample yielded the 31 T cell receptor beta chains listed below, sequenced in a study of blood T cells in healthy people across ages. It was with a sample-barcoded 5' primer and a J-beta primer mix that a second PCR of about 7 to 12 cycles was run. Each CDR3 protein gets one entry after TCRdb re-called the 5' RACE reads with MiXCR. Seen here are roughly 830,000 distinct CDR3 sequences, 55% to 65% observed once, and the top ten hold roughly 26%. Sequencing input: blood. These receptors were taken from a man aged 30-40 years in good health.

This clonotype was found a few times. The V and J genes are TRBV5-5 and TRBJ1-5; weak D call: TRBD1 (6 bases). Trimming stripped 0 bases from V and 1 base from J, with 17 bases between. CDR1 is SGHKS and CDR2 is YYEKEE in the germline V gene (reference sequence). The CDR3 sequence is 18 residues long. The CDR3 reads CASSLEVLGGESNQPQHF. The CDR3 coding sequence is TGTGCCAGCAGCTTGGAGGTATTAGGGGGGGAGAGCAATCAGCCCCAGCATTTT.

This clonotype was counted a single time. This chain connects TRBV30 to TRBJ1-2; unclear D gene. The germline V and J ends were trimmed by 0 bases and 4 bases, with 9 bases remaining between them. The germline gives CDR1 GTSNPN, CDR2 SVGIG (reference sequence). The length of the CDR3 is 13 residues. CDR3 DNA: TGTGCCTGGAGTGTGGCAGTGATCTATGGCTACACCTTC. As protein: CAWSVAVIYGYTF.

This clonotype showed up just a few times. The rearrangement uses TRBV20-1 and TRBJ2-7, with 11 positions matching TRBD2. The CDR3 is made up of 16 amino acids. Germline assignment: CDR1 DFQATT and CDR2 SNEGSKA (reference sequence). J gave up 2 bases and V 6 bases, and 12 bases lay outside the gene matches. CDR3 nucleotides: TGCAGTGCCAGGGGGCCTAGCGGGGGGTGGACCTACGAGCAGTACTTC. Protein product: CSARGPSGGWTYEQYF.

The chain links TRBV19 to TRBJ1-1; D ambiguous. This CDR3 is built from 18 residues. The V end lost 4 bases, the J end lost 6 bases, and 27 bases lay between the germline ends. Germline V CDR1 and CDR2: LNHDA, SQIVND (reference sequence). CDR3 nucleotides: TGTGCCAGTAGTAACCCCCCGGGCTCGAGGGCCTTAAACCCTGAAGCTTTCTTT. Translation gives CASSNPPGSRALNPEAFF.

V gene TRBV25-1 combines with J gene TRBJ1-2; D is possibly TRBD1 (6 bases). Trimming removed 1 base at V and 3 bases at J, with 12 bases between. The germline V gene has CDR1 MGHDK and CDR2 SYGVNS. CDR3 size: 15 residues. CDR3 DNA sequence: TGTGCCAGCAGTGAATCGGTTACAGGGCACTATGGCTACACCTTC. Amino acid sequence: CASSESVTGHYGYTF.

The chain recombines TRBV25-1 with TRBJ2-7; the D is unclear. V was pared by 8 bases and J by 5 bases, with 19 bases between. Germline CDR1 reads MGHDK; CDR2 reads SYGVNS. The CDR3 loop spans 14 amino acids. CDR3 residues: CASGRRSERNEQYF. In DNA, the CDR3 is TGTGCCAGCGGGCGGCGGTCCGAACGTAACGAGCAGTACTTC.

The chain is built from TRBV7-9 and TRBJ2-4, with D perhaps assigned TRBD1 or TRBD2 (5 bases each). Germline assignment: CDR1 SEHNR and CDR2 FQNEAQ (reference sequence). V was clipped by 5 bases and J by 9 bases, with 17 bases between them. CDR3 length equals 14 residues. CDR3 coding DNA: TGTGCCAGCAGCCAAGGGACCCTCATAGGCATTCAGTACTTC. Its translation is CASSQGTLIGIQYF.

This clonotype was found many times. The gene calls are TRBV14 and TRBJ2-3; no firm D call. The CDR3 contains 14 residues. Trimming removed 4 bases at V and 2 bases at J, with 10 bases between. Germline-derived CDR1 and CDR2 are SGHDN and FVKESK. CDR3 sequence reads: CASSPRLATDTQYF. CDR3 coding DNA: TGTGCCAGCAGCCCGCGACTTGCCACAGATACGCAGTATTTT. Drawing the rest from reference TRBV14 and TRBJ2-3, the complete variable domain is EAGVTQFPSHSVIEKGQTVTLRCDPISGHDNLYWYRRVMGKEIKFLLHFVKESKQDESGMPNNRFLAERTGGTYSTLKVQPAELEDSGVYFCASSPRLATDTQYFGPGTRLTVL.

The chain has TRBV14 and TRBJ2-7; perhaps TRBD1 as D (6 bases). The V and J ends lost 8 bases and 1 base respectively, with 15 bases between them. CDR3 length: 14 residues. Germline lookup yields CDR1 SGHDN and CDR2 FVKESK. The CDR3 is CASPWTVISYEQYF. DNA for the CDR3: TGTGCCAGCCCATGGACAGTCATATCCTACGAGCAGTACTTC.

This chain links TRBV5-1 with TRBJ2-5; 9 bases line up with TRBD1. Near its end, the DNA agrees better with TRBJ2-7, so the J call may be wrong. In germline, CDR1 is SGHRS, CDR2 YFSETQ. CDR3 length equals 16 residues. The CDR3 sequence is CASSLLGQGGGYEQYF. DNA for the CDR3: TGCGCCAGCAGCTTGTTGGGACAGGGAGGCGGCTACGAGCAGTACTTC.

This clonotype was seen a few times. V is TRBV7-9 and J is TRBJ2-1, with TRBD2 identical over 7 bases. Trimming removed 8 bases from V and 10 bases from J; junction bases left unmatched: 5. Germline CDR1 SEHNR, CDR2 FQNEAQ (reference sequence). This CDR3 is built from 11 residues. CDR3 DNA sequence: TGTGCCAGCCAAGACGGGGGGGAGCAGTTCTTC. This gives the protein CASQDGGEQFF.

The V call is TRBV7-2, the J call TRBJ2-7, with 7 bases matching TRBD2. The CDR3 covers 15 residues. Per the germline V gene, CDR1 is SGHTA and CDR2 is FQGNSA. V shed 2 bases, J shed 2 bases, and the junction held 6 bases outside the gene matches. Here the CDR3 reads CASSLRAGEPYEQYF. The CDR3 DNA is TGTGCCAGCAGCTTAAGGGCGGGGGAACCCTACGAGCAGTACTTC.

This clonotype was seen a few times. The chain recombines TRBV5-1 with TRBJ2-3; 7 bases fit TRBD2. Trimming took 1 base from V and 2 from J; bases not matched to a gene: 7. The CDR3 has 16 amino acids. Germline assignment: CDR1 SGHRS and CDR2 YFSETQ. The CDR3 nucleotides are TGCGCCAGCAGCTTGCAAAACGGGGGGATCACAGATACGCAGTATTTT. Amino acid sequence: CASSLQNGGITDTQYF.

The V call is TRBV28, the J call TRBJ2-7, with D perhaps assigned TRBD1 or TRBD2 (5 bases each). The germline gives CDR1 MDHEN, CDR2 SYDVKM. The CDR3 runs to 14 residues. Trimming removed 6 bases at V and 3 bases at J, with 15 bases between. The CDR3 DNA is TGTGCCAGCAGCCAGACGAGCGGACACTACGAGCAGTACTTC. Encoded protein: CASSQTSGHYEQYF. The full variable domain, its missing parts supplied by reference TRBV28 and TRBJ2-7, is DVKVTQSSRYLVKRTGEKVFLECVQDMDHENMFWYRQDPGLGLRLIYFSYDVKMKEKGDIPEGYSVSREKKERFSLILESASTNQTSMYLCASSQTSGHYEQYFGPGTRLTVT.

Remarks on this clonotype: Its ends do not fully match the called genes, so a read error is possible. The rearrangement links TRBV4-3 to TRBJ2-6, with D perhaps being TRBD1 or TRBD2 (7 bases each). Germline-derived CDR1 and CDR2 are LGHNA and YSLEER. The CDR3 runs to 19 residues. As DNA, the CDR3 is TGCGCCGGCAGCCAAAACAGTAGACAGGGAGGGACTGGGGCCAACGTCCTGACTTTC. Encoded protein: CAGSQNSRQGGTGANVLTF.

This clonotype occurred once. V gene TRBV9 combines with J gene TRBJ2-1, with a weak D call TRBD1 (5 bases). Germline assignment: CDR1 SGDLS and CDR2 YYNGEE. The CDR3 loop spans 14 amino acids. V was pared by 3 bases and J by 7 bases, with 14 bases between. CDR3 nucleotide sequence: TGTGCCAGCAGCGCGGCCTTGACAGATAATGAGCAGTTCTTC. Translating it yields CASSAALTDNEQFF.

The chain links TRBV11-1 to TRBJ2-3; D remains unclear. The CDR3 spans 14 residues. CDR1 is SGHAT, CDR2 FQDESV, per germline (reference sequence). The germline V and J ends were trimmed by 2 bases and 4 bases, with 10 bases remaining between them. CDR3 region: CASSLSPLADTQYF. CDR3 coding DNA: TGTGCCAGCAGCTTAAGCCCTTTGGCAGATACGCAGTATTTT. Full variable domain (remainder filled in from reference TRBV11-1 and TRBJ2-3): EAEVAQSPRYKITEKSQAVAFWCDPISGHATLYWYRQILGQGPELLVQFQDESVVDDSQLPKDRFSAERLKGVDSTLKIQPAELGDSAMYLCASSLSPLADTQYFGPGTRLTVL.

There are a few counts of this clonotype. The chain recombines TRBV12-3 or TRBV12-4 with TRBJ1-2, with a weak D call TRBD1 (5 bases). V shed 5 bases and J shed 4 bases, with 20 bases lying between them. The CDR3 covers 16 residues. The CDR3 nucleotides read TGTGCCAGCAGTCGACAGTTACCCGACTCTAGCTATGGCTACACCTTC. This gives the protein CASSRQLPDSSYGYTF.

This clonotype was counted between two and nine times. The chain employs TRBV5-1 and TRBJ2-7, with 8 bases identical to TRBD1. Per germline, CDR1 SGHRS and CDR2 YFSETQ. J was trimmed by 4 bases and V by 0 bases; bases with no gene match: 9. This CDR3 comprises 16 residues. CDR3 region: CASSLEMRDRRYEQYF. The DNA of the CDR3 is TGCGCCAGCAGCTTGGAAATGCGGGACAGGAGGTACGAGCAGTACTTC.

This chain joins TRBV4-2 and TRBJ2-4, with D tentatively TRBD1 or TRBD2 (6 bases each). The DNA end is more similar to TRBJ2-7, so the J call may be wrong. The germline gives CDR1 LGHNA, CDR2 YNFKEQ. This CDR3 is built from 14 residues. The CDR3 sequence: CASSQGGQAYEQYF. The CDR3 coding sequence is TGTGCCAGCAGCCAGGGGGGACAAGCGTACGAGCAGTACTTC.

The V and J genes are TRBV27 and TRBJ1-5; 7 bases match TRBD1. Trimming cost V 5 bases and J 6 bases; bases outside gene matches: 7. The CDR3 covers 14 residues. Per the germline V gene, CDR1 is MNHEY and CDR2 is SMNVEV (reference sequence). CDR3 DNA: TGTGCCAGCAGTCCCGACAGGGAAGCTCAGCCCCAGCATTTT. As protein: CASSPDREAQPQHF.

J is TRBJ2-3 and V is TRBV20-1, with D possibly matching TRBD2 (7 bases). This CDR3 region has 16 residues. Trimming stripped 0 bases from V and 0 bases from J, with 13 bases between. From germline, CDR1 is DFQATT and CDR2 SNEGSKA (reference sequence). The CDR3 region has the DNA TGCAGTGCTAGAGACCTCCGGGGGGCTAGCACAGATACGCAGTATTTT. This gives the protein CSARDLRGASTDTQYF.

The CDR3 nucleotides are TGTGCCAGCAGTGGATTCAGCGGGGGGGGATACAATGAGCAGTTCTTC. As protein: CASSGFSGGGYNEQFF. V is TRBV9 and J is TRBJ2-1; 10 nucleotides agree with TRBD2. V gave up 5 bases and J gave up 4 bases; unmatched junction bases: 9. The CDR3 is 16 amino acids. CDR1 is SGDLS and CDR2 is YYNGEE in the germline V gene.

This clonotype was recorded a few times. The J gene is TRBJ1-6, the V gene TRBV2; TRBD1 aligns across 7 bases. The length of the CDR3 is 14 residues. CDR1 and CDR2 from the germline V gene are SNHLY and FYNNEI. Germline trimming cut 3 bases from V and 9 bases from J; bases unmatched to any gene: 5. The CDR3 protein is CASSERDSFSPLHF. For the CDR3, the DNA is TGTGCCAGCAGTGAGAGGGACAGCTTTTCACCCCTCCACTTT.

This CDR3 is CASSPWDSSDHNSPLHF. The CDR3 DNA follows: TGTGCCAGCAGTCCCTGGGACAGTTCAGACCATAATTCACCCCTCCACTTT. The gene calls are TRBV27 and TRBJ1-6; 7 positions match TRBD1. This CDR3 spans 17 amino acids. Per germline, CDR1 MNHEY and CDR2 SMNVEV (reference sequence). The V and J ends lost 5 bases and 5 bases, in that order; junction bases with no gene match: 12.

The CDR3 bases are TGTGCCAGCAGCCCCGGACTAGTGATTTACAATGAGCAGTTCTTC. Its protein product is CASSPGLVIYNEQFF. The chain is built from TRBV7-9 and TRBJ2-1, with 7 positions matching TRBD2. Germline V gene data show CDR1 as SEHNR and CDR2 as FQNEAQ (reference sequence). The CDR3 length is 15 residues. V gave up 5 bases and J gave up 4 bases; unmatched junction bases: 8.

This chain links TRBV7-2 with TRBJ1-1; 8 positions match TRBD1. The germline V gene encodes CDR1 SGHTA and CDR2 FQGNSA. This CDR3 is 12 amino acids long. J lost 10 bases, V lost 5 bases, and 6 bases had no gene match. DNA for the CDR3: TGTGCCAGCAGCCCCAGGGGGCAACGAGCTTTCTTT. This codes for CASSPRGQRAFF.

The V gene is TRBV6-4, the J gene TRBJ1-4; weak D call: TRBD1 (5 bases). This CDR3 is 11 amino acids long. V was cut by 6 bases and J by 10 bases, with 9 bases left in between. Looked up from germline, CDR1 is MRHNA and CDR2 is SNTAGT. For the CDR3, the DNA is TGTGCCAGCAGGGGACTGGGAAAACTGTTTTTT. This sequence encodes CASRGLGKLFF.

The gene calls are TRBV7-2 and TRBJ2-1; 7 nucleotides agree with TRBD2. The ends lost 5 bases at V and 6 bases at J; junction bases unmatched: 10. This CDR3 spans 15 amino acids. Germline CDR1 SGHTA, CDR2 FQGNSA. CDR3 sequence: CASSDDGRRFNEQFF. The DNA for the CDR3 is TGTGCCAGCAGCGACGACGGGAGGAGGTTCAATGAGCAGTTCTTC.

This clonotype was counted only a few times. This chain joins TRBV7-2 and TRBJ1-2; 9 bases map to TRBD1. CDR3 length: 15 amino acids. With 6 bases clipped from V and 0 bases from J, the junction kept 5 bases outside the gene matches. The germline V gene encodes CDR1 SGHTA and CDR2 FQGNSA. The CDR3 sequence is CASRLGTGTNYGYTF. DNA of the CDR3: TGTGCCAGCAGACTGGGGACAGGGACTAACTATGGCTACACCTTC. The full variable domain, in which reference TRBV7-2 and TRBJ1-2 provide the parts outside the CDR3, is GAGVSQSPSNKVTEKGKDVELRCDPISGHTALYWYRQSLGQGLEFLIYFQGNSAPDKSGLPSDRFSAERTGGSVSTLTIQRTQQEDSAVYLCASRLGTGTNYGYTFGSGTRLTVV.

The CDR3 region has the DNA TGTGCCAGCAGCGCTAGCGGGGAACCCTACGAGCAGTACTTC. Translating gives CASSASGEPYEQYF. The J gene is TRBJ2-7, the V gene TRBV9; 9 positions match TRBD2. Germline-derived CDR1 and CDR2 are SGDLS and YYNGEE. The trim removed 3 bases at V and 2 bases at J, leaving 3 bases unmatched. The CDR3 is made up of 14 amino acids.